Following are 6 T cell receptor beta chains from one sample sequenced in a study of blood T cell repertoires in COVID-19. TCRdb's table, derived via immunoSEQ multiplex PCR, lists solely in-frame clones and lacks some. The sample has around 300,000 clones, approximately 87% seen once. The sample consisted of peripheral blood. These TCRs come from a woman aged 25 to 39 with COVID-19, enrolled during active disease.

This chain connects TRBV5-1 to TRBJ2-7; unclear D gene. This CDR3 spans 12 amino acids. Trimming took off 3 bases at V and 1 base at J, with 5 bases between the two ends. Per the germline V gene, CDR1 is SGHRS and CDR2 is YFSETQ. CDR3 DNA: TGCGCCAGCAGCTATCCTTCCTACGAGCAGTACTTC. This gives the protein CASSYPSYEQYF.

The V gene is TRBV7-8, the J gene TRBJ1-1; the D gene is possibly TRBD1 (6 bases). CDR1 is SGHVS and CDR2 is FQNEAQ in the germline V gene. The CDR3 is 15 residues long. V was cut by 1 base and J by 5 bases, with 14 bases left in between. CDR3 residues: CASSLVRAGETEAFF. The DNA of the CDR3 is TGTGCCAGCAGCTTAGTTAGGGCAGGGGAAACTGAAGCTTTCTTT.

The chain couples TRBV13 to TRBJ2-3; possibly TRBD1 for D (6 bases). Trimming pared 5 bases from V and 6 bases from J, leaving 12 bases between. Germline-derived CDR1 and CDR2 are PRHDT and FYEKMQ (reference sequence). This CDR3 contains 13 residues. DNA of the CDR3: TGTGCCAGCAGCAACAGGGTAGCCGATACGCAGTATTTT. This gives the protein CASSNRVADTQYF.

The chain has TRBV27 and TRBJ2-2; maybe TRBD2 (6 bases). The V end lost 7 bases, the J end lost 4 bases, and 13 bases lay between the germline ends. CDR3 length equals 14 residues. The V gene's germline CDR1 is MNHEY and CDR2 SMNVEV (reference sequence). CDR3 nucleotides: TGTGCCAGCAATTCTCCGGGAGCCACCGGGGAGCTGTTTTTT. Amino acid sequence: CASNSPGATGELFF.

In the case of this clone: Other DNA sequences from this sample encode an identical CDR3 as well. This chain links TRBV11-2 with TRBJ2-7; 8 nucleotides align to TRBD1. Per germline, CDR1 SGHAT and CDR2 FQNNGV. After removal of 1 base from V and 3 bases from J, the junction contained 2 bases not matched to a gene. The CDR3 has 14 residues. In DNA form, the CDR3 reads TGTGCCAGCAGCTTAGGACAGGGGAACTACGAGCAGTACTTC. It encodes CASSLGQGNYEQYF. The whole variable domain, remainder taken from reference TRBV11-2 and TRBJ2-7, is EAGVAQSPRYKIIEKRQSVAFWCNPISGHATLYWYQQILGQGPKLLIQFQNNGVVDDSQLPKDRFSAERLKGVDSTLKIQPAKLEDSAVYLCASSLGQGNYEQYFGPGTRLTVT.

Here the CDR3 reads CASKDSGTNSYEQYF. CDR3 in DNA: TGTGCCAGCAAGGATTCCGGGACTAACTCCTACGAGCAGTACTTC. The chain uses TRBV11-1 and TRBJ2-7, with 7 bases fitting TRBD2. There are 15 residues in the CDR3. The germline gives CDR1 SGHAT, CDR2 FQDESV (reference sequence). The junction had 9 bases not matched to a gene; V was cut back by 7 bases and J by 0 bases.